This TCR beta chain emerged from a study of blood T cell repertoires in COVID-19. Clones were sequenced by immunoSEQ multiplex PCR, and TCRdb holds only the in-frame ones, with some missing. The sample has approximately 380,000 clones, more than 75% seen once. The trim removed 2 bases at V and 5 bases at J, leaving 7 bases unmatched. This CDR3 contains 15 residues. The germline V gene encodes CDR1 ENHRY and CDR2 SYGVKD. The chain recombines TRBV10-3 with TRBJ2-3; TRBD1 agrees at 7 bases. Sequenced sample: PBMCs or T cells enriched from blood (not recorded which). This sequence was found in a woman aged 18-29 years who had recovered from COVID-19. CDR3 DNA sequence: TGTGCCATCAGTGAGGACAGGGTCTCTGGAGATACGCAGTATTTT. Encoded protein: CAISEDRVSGDTQYF.